The 27 T cell receptor beta chains below were found in one sample sequenced in a study of T cells after yellow fever vaccination. Using its own MiXCR run on the 5' RACE reads, TCRdb lists one record per CDR3 protein. Of 200,000 or so distinct CDR3 sequences in the sample, around 6.7% were seen once. The material was CD4+ T cells sorted from PBMCs, obtained on the day of the yellow fever booster vaccination. The receptors originated from a man aged 25 to 40 who received the YFV17D yellow fever vaccine.

The V and J genes are TRBV11-3 and TRBJ2-1; D possibly corresponds to TRBD2 (6 bases). Germline CDR1 is SGHNT and CDR2 is YENEEA. The CDR3 extends over 14 amino acids. The V and J ends lost 5 bases and 3 bases respectively, with 11 bases between them. The CDR3 sequence: CASSISGVYNEQFF. The CDR3 region has the DNA TGTGCCAGCAGCATTAGCGGAGTCTACAATGAGCAGTTCTTC.

There are many counts of this clonotype. The V and J genes are TRBV7-2 and TRBJ2-7, with D tentatively TRBD2 (6 bases). In germline, CDR1 is SGHTA, CDR2 FQGNSA. This CDR3 comprises 16 residues. V shed 3 bases and J shed 2 bases, with 17 bases lying between them. The CDR3: CASSLGGGLNPYEQYF. The CDR3 bases are TGTGCCAGCAGCTTGGGAGGAGGACTGAACCCCTACGAGCAGTACTTC.

This clonotype was detected only a few times. The chain is built from TRBV29-1 and TRBJ2-7, with a tentative D call TRBD2 (6 bases). V shed 7 bases and J shed 0 bases, with 16 bases lying between them. CDR1 SQVTM and CDR2 ANQGSEA come from the germline V gene. CDR3 length: 14 residues. In DNA, the CDR3 is TGCAGCGCTCTCCGGTTAGCGGACTCCTACGAGCAGTACTTC. Translated: CSALRLADSYEQYF.

The chain links TRBV10-3 to TRBJ2-3; D remains unclear. Germline CDR1 reads ENHRY; CDR2 reads SYGVKD. The CDR3 is 13 amino acids. Trimming shortened V by 0 bases and J by 6 bases, and 7 bases separated the two germline ends. The CDR3 DNA is TGTGCCATCAGTGAGTCAGGGTTGGATACGCAGTATTTT. Its translation: CAISESGLDTQYF.

The chain employs TRBV5-4 and TRBJ2-7, with unresolved D. Between the trimmed V and J ends, which lost 4 bases and 4 bases, there was a span of 12 bases. The CDR3 is 13 residues long. CDR1 is SGHNT, CDR2 YYREEE, per germline (reference sequence). The CDR3 region has the DNA TGTGCCAGCAGCCGGGCTCAAGAATACGAGCAGTACTTC. It encodes CASSRAQEYEQYF.

At least ten counts were recorded for this clonotype. The V gene is TRBV6-5, the J gene TRBJ2-3; D not certain. The germline V and J ends were trimmed by 5 bases and 1 base, with 13 bases remaining between them. This CDR3 comprises 15 residues. Germline CDR1 MNHEY, CDR2 SVGAGI. The CDR3 loop reads CASSPRLLRTDTQYF. Here the CDR3 DNA reads TGTGCCAGCAGTCCACGCCTCCTTCGCACAGATACGCAGTATTTT.

The rearrangement joins TRBV5-1 to TRBJ2-6; possibly TRBD1 for D (6 bases). The CDR3 consists of 18 residues. Trimming cost V 4 bases and J 0 bases, with 17 bases left between them. Germline CDR1 and CDR2: SGHRS and YFSETQ. The CDR3 is CASSTGQPPGSGANVLTF. The CDR3 DNA is TGCGCCAGCAGCACCGGACAGCCCCCTGGCTCTGGGGCCAACGTCCTGACTTTC.

The chain couples TRBV12-3 or TRBV12-4 to TRBJ2-7; possibly TRBD1 or TRBD2 for D (7 bases each). The CDR3 loop spans 16 amino acids. V shed 6 bases and J shed 4 bases, with 22 bases lying between them. The CDR3 region is CASSSGGGGRGYEQYF. The CDR3 nucleotides read TGTGCCAGCAGCTCAGGGGGGGGCGGTCGAGGGTACGAGCAGTACTTC.

This clonotype has more than one count but fewer than ten. The chain employs TRBV24-1 and TRBJ2-5; TRBD1 aligns across 11 bases. From germline, CDR1 is KGHDR and CDR2 SFDVKD. J was trimmed by 4 bases and V by 4 bases; bases with no gene match: 7. The CDR3 consists of 16 residues. The CDR3 sequence: CATSDSRTGGVETQYF. CDR3 bases: TGTGCCACCAGTGACTCCCGGACAGGGGGCGTAGAGACCCAGTACTTC.

The V call is TRBV12-5, the J call TRBJ1-5, with D unclear. There are 12 residues in the CDR3. V gave up 2 bases and J gave up 4 bases, with 3 bases separating them. The germline CDR1 and CDR2 sequences are LGHNT and FRNRAP. This chain's CDR3 is CASGLMNQPQHF. CDR3 nucleotides: TGTGCTAGTGGTTTGATGAATCAGCCCCAGCATTTT.

This clonotype turned up a few times. The chain joins TRBV6-1 to TRBJ2-4; no clear D gene. The germline V and J ends were trimmed by 3 bases and 6 bases, with 9 bases remaining between them. Germline V gives CDR1 MNHNS, CDR2 SASEGT. The CDR3 has 13 amino acids. The CDR3 is CASSEESLNIQYF. CDR3 in DNA: TGTGCCAGCAGTGAGGAGTCTCTAAACATTCAGTACTTC.

This clonotype was counted ten times or more. This chain uses TRBV7-2 with TRBJ2-1, with D uncertain. Germline V gene data show CDR1 as SGHTA and CDR2 as FQGNSA. The CDR3 is made up of 15 amino acids. Deletions cut 1 base from V and 2 bases from J, with 9 bases between. For the CDR3, the DNA is TGTGCCAGCAGCTTAGTCACAGTCCCCTACAATGAGCAGTTCTTC. This codes for CASSLVTVPYNEQFF.

This clonotype was detected only a few times. The chain recombines TRBV20-1 with TRBJ2-1; 10 positions agree with TRBD2. J gave up 7 bases and V 1 base, and 7 bases lay outside the gene matches. This CDR3 contains 15 residues. The germline gives CDR1 DFQATT, CDR2 SNEGSKA (reference sequence). The CDR3 reads CSARVGTSVLNEQFF. CDR3 DNA: TGCAGTGCTAGAGTCGGGACTAGCGTTCTTAATGAGCAGTTCTTC.

The chain employs TRBV20-1 and TRBJ2-2; no firm D call. The CDR3 totals 13 residues. The germline gives CDR1 DFQATT, CDR2 SNEGSKA (reference sequence). V dropped 3 bases and J dropped 0 bases, with 5 bases sitting between them. CDR3 sequence reads: CSASATNTGELFF. CDR3 DNA sequence: TGCAGTGCTAGTGCAACGAACACCGGGGAGCTGTTTTTT.

The table lists this clonotype with many counts. The chain links TRBV5-4 to TRBJ2-1; TRBD2 agrees at 7 bases. The CDR3 sequence is 12 residues long. Trimming took 4 bases from V and 9 from J; bases not matched to a gene: 4. Germline lookup yields CDR1 SGHNT and CDR2 YYREEE (reference sequence). This chain's CDR3 is CASSPIAGEQFF. The CDR3 bases are TGTGCCAGCAGCCCCATAGCGGGTGAGCAGTTCTTC.

The J gene is TRBJ2-3, the V gene TRBV5-6; possibly TRBD1 or TRBD2 for D (6 bases each). The CDR3 length is 16 residues. V lost 1 base to trimming and J lost 5 bases, with 17 bases between them. CDR1 is SGHDT and CDR2 is YYEEEE in the germline V gene. This CDR3 is CASSLFGGRGRDTQYF. Written as DNA, the CDR3 is TGTGCCAGCAGCTTGTTTGGGGGCCGGGGGAGAGATACGCAGTATTTT.

The V call is TRBV12-3 or TRBV12-4, the J call TRBJ2-2; 13 bases map to TRBD2. J gave up 6 bases and V 6 bases, and 16 bases lay outside the gene matches. CDR3 length: 19 residues. CDR3 nucleotides: TGTGCCAGCAGCCTCGACCGGACTAGCGGGAGTGCCCCGCCCGGGGAGCTGTTTTTT. Its translation is CASSLDRTSGSAPPGELFF.

The chain combines TRBV7-9 with TRBJ2-2; D might be TRBD1 (5 bases). Between the trimmed V and J ends, which lost 1 base and 8 bases, there was a span of 14 bases. Germline-derived CDR1 and CDR2 are SEHNR and FQNEAQ (reference sequence). The CDR3 runs to 15 residues. The CDR3 nucleotides read TGTGCCAGCAGCTTAGATCTCGACAGATCTGGGGAGCTGTTTTTT. This encodes CASSLDLDRSGELFF.

Only a few counts were recorded for this clonotype. This sequence joins TRBV28 and TRBJ2-1; weak D call: TRBD1 (5 bases). The CDR3 has 14 amino acids. Germline V CDR1 and CDR2: MDHEN, SYDVKM. Trimming took 2 bases from V and 4 from J, leaving 9 bases between them. The CDR3 loop reads CASSLQGRYNEQFF. CDR3 nucleotides: TGTGCCAGCAGTTTACAGGGCCGATACAATGAGCAGTTCTTC.

There are a few counts of this clonotype. The chain joins TRBV7-9 to TRBJ2-5, with 9 nucleotides matching TRBD2. The CDR3 extends over 12 amino acids. With V trimmed by 4 bases and J by 9 bases, 3 bases remained unmatched. Germline V gene lookup returns CDR1 SEHNR and CDR2 FQNEAQ (reference sequence). The CDR3 coding sequence is TGTGCCAGCAGCTCTAGCGGGAAGGCCCAGTACTTC. Translating it yields CASSSSGKAQYF.

This clonotype showed up many times. This rearrangement joins TRBV20-1 to TRBJ2-7; no reliable D call. In germline, CDR1 is DFQATT, CDR2 SNEGSKA (reference sequence). The CDR3 consists of 10 residues. Trimming removed 5 bases at V and 4 bases at J, with 6 bases between. The DNA for the CDR3 is TGCAGTGCTGCGAGGTACGAGCAGTACTTC. Translated: CSAARYEQYF.

This chain uses TRBV6-5 with TRBJ1-4, with D unclear. This CDR3 has 13 amino acids. Trimming removed 7 bases from V and 0 bases from J, with 6 bases in between. The V gene's germline CDR1 is MNHEY and CDR2 SVGAGI. The CDR3 DNA sequence: TGTGCCAGCACAGTAACAACTAATGAAAAACTGTTTTTT. This sequence encodes CASTVTTNEKLFF.

This clonotype came up many times. CDR3 in DNA: TGTGCCAGCAGCTTTAGCGGGGGAACCTACGAGCAGTACTTC. Translation: CASSFSGGTYEQYF. The chain couples TRBV7-2 to TRBJ2-7; TRBD2 aligns across 9 bases. The CDR3 has 14 residues. Unmatched junction bases numbered 2, after V lost 3 bases and J lost 2 bases. Germline assignment: CDR1 SGHTA and CDR2 FQGNSA.

The chain uses TRBV7-2 and TRBJ2-1, with TRBD2 as a possible D gene (5 bases). The germline V and J ends were trimmed by 8 bases and 0 bases, with 14 bases remaining between them. The CDR3 is 15 amino acids. Germline loops: CDR1 SGHTA, CDR2 FQGNSA. Written as DNA, the CDR3 is TGTGCCAGCTTAGAGGGTCCTGCCTCCTACAATGAGCAGTTCTTC. This codes for CASLEGPASYNEQFF.

Many counts were recorded for this clonotype. This chain uses TRBV5-1 with TRBJ2-3; D unresolved. Germline V CDR1 and CDR2: SGHRS, YFSETQ. V was trimmed by 0 bases and J by 1 base, leaving 9 bases between them. This CDR3 is 15 amino acids long. The DNA of the CDR3 is TGCGCCAGCAGCTTGGCTGGGGTCGGCACAGATACGCAGTATTTT. It codes for CASSLAGVGTDTQYF. The variable domain in full, completed from reference TRBV5-1 and TRBJ2-3, reads KAGVTQTPRYLIKTRGQQVTLSCSPISGHRSVSWYQQTPGQGLQFLFEYFSETQRNKGNFPGRFSGRQFSNSRSEMNVSTLELGDSALYLCASSLAGVGTDTQYFGPGTRLTVL.

Regarding this clonotype: At one of its ends the junction is not consistent with the germline gene, which may arise from a read error. V usage is TRBV4-3 and J usage is TRBJ2-3; 7 positions match TRBD2. The CDR3 spans 14 residues. From germline, CDR1 is LGHNA and CDR2 YSLEER. The CDR3 spells CASSPSRTGTTLSF. The CDR3 bases are TGCGCCAGCAGCCCCTCCCGGACCGGGACTACCCTCTCGTTT.

As to this clonotype: With a much larger clone just one base away, this may be a read error. The chain joins TRBV7-9 to TRBJ2-5; tentatively, D is TRBD2 (6 bases). Germline CDR1 is SEHNR and CDR2 is FQNEAQ (reference sequence). The CDR3 has 16 amino acids. The DNA for the CDR3 is TGTGTCAGCAGCTTAAGGGCAGGAGGGATACAAGAGACCCAGTACTTC. It translates to CVSSLRAGGIQETQYF.